These T cell receptor beta chains were read from a single sample in a study of blood T cell repertoires in COVID-19. This table comes from immunoSEQ multiplex PCR, and its TCRdb copy is limited to in-frame clones, with some not included. Among approximately 250,000 clones, about nine tenths were seen once, and the ten largest hold around 9%. The sample taken for sequencing was peripheral blood. The receptors originated from a man between 35 and 55 years old with active or convalescent COVID-19. The CDR3 runs from the conserved cysteine through the conserved F or W. A D gene is named only where the DNA matches it firmly. A clone size is listed for some rows: how often the clone was seen (once, few, many), or a class if it is expanded.

d_call,clone_size,v_call,j_call,cdr3_nt,cdr3_aa
TRBD1,.,TRBV10-3,TRBJ1-6,TGTGCCACCCAGGACAGGGAGGATTCACCCCTCCACTTT,CATQDREDSPLHF
TRBD1,.,TRBV19,TRBJ1-6,TGTGCCAGTAGAAATGACAGGGCTTCACCCCTCCACTTT,CASRNDRASPLHF
TRBD1,.,TRBV7-9,TRBJ2-1,TGTGCCAGCAGCAAGGCTACGGGACAGGGGGCTGAGGAGCAGTTCTTC,CASSKATGQGAEEQFF
.,.,TRBV9,TRBJ2-3,TGTGCCAGCAGCACTCGAGGGGGGGCTATTTCCGATACGCAGTATTTT,CASSTRGGAISDTQYF
.,.,TRBV6-5,TRBJ2-2,TGTGCCCACCGGAGGGGAGGTGGGCCCGGGGAGCTGTTTTTT,CAHRRGGGPGELFF
.,.,TRBV19,TRBJ1-5,TGTGCCAGTAGTACAACAGGGCAAGGGCAGCCCCAGCATTTT,CASSTTGQGQPQHF
.,.,TRBV3-1/TRBV3-2,TRBJ1-2,TGTGCCAGCAGCCTGGGGGGGCTTGGCTACACCTTC,CASSLGGLGYTF
.,once,TRBV7-9,TRBJ1-1,TGTGCCAGCACAGGGGTAAACGACCTGAACACTGAAGCTTTCTTT,CASTGVNDLNTEAFF
.,.,TRBV6-1,TRBJ2-5,TGTGCCAGCAGTGAAGCGGGGGCCCTTCAAGAGACCCAGTACTTC,CASSEAGALQETQYF
TRBD1,.,TRBV27,TRBJ1-1,TGTGCCAGCAGTCTCCCGGGACAGGGTGCTTTCTTT,CASSLPGQGAFF
.,.,TRBV19,TRBJ1-5,TGTGCCAGTAGTATAGATGATAGGTCCGGGATCAATCAGCCCCAGCATTTT,CASSIDDRSGINQPQHF
TRBD2,.,TRBV7-2,TRBJ2-2,TGTGCCAGCAGCTCGGCTAGCGGGCCGGGGCGCGGGGAGCTGTTTTTT,CASSSASGPGRGELFF
.,.,TRBV25-1,TRBJ2-1,TGTGCCAGCAGTGTGACCGGGAGCTCCTACAATGAGCAGTTCTTC,CASSVTGSSYNEQFF
TRBD1,.,TRBV11-2,TRBJ2-5,TGTGCCAGCAGTCCCGGGACAGGGCCAGAGACCCAGTACTTC,CASSPGTGPETQYF
TRBD2,.,TRBV13,TRBJ2-3,TGTGCCAGCAGCACCCGGACTAGCGTGACAGATACGCAGTATTTT,CASSTRTSVTDTQYF
TRBD1,.,TRBV20-1,TRBJ1-1,TGCAGTGCTATTGACAGGGGGATGAACACTGAAGCTTTCTTT,CSAIDRGMNTEAFF
.,.,TRBV12-3/TRBV12-4,TRBJ1-3,TGTGCCATAGATCTGACTCTCGGAAACACCATATATTTT,CAIDLTLGNTIYF
.,.,TRBV3-1/TRBV3-2,TRBJ2-3,TGTGCCAGCAGCGGCGGGGACGCCCGACGCCCAACTACAGATACGCAGTATTTT,CASSGGDARRPTTDTQYF
.,.,TRBV11-3,TRBJ2-3,TGTGCCAGCAGCTTAATCCCCTCCGATACGCAGTATTTT,CASSLIPSDTQYF
TRBD1,.,TRBV27,TRBJ2-7,TGTGCCAGCAGTTTACTTACAGGGGGGATCTCCTACGAGCAGTACTTC,CASSLLTGGISYEQYF
.,.,TRBV7-3,TRBJ2-3,TGTGCCAGCAGCCAGGGCCCAGCTCCAGATACGCAGTATTTT,CASSQGPAPDTQYF